This T cell receptor beta chain was recorded in a study of T cell changes during pregnancy in multiple sclerosis. Profiling relied on immunoSEQ multiplex PCR, and the TCRdb table lists in-frame clones only, not all of them. Of approximately 130,000 clones in the sample, 90% to 96% are singletons; the top ten hold over 0.35%. Germline CDR1 reads ENHRY; CDR2 reads SYGVKD. V gave up 8 bases and J gave up 8 bases, with 22 bases separating them. This CDR3 comprises 15 residues. The starting material was peripheral blood, obtained after pregnancy. The TCR was taken from a female donor with multiple sclerosis, enrolled in a pregnancy study. The V call is TRBV10-3, the J call TRBJ2-4; weak D call: TRBD2 (6 bases). This CDR3 reads CAISGGPKRGYIQYF. CDR3 nucleotide sequence: TGTGCCATCTCGGGCGGGCCGAAACGGGGGTACATTCAGTACTTC.